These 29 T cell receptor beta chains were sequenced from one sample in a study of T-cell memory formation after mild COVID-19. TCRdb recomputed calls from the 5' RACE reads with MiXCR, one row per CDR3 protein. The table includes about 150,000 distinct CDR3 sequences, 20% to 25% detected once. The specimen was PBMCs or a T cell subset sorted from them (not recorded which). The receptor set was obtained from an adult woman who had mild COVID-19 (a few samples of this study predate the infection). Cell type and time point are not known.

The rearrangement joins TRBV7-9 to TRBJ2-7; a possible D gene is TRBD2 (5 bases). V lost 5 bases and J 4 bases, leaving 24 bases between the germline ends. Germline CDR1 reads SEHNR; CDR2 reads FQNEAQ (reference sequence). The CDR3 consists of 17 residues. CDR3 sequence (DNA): TGTGCCAGCAGCCCCACGATCGGAGGAGAGGGCTATTACGAGCAGTACTTC. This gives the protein CASSPTIGGEGYYEQYF. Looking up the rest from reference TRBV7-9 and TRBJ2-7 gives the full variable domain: DTGVSQNPRHKITKRGQNVTFRCDPISEHNRLYWYRQTLGQGPEFLTYFQNEAQLEKSRLLSDRFSAERPKGSFSTLEIQRTEQGDSAMYLCASSPTIGGEGYYEQYFGPGTRLTVT.

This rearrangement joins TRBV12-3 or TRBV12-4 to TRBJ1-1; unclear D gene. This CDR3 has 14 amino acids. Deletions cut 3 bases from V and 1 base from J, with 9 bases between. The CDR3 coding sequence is TGTGCCAGCAGTTTTTCAGGAGAGAACACTGAAGCTTTCTTT. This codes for CASSFSGENTEAFF.

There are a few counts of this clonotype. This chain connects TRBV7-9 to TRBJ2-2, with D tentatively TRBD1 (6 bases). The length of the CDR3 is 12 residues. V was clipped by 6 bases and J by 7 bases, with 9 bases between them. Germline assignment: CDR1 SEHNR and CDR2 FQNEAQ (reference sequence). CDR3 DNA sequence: TGTGCCAGCAGAACAGGGAACGGGGAGCTGTTTTTT. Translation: CASRTGNGELFF. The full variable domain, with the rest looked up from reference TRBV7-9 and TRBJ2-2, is DTGVSQNPRHKITKRGQNVTFRCDPISEHNRLYWYRQTLGQGPEFLTYFQNEAQLEKSRLLSDRFSAERPKGSFSTLEIQRTEQGDSAMYLCASRTGNGELFFGEGSRLTVL.

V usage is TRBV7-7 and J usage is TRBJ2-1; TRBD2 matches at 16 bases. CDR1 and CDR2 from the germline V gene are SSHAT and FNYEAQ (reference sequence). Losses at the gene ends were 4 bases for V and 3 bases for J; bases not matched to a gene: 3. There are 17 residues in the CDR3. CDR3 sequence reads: CASSSGLAGGYYNEQFF. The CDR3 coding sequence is TGTGCCAGCAGCTCGGGACTAGCGGGGGGGTACTACAATGAGCAGTTCTTC.

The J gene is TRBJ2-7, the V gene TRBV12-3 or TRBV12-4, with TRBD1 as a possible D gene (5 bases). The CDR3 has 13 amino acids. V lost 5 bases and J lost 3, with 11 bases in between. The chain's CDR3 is CASSIQGYYEQYF. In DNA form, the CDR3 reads TGTGCCAGCAGTATTCAGGGTTACTACGAGCAGTACTTC.

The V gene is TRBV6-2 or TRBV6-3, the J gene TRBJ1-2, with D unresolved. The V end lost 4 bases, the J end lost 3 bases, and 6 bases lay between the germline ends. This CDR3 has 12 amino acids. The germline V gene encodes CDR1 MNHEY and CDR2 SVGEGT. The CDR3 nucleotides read TGTGCCAGCAGTTTCCCAGACTATGGCTACACCTTC. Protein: CASSFPDYGYTF.

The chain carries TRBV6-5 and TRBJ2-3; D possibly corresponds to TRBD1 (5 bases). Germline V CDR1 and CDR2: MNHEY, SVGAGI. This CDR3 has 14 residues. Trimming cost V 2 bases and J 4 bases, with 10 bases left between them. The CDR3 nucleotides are TGTGCCAGCAGTTACGGAGTCAGGGCAGATACGCAGTATTTT. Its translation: CASSYGVRADTQYF.

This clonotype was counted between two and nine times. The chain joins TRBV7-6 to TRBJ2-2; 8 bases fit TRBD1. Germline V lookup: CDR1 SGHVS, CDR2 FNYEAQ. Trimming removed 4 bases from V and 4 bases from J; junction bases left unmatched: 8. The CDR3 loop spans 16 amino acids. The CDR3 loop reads CASSWGQALVTGELFF. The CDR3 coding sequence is TGTGCCAGCAGCTGGGGACAGGCTCTAGTCACCGGGGAGCTGTTTTTT.

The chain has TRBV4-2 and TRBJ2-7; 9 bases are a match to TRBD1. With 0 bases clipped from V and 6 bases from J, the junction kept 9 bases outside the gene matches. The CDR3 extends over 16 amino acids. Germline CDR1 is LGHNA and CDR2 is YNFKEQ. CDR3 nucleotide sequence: TGTGCCAGCAGCCAAGATGCGGGACAGGGATCGTCCGAGCAGTACTTC. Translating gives CASSQDAGQGSSEQYF.

The DNA for the CDR3 is TGTGCCAGCAGTCCAGGGAGCCCGAACACTGAAGCTTTCTTT. It specifies CASSPGSPNTEAFF. This sequence joins TRBV6-5 and TRBJ1-1; perhaps TRBD1 as D (5 bases). The V and J ends lost 5 bases and 1 base respectively, with 11 bases between them. The CDR3 sequence is 14 residues long. The V gene's germline CDR1 is MNHEY and CDR2 SVGAGI.

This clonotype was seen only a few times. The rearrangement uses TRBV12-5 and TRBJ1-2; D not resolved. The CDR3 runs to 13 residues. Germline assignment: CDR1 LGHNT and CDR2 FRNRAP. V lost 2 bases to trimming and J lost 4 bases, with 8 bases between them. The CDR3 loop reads CASGLSIGYGYTF. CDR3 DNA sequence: TGTGCTAGTGGTTTGTCCATCGGCTATGGCTACACCTTC.

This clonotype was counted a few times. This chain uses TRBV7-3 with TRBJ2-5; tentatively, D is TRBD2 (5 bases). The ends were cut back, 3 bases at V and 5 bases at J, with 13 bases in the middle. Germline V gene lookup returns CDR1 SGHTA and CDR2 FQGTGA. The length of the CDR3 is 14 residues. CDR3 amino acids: CASSFTGTWETQYF. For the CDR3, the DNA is TGTGCCAGCAGCTTCACGGGAACCTGGGAGACCCAGTACTTC.

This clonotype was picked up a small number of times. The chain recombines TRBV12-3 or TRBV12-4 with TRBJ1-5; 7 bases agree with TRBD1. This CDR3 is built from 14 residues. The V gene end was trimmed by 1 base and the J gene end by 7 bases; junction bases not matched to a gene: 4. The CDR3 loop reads CASSLGGRGQPQHF. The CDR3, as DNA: TGTGCCAGCAGTTTAGGTGGCAGGGGGCAGCCCCAGCATTTT.

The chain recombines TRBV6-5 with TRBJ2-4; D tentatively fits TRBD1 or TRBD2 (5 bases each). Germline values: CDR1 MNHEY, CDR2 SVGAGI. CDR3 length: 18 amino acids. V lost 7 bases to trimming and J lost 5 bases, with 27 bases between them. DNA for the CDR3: TGTGCCAGCATGCCCCTCGGAACTAGTTCTTGGGGCGAAAACATTCAGTACTTC. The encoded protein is CASMPLGTSSWGENIQYF.

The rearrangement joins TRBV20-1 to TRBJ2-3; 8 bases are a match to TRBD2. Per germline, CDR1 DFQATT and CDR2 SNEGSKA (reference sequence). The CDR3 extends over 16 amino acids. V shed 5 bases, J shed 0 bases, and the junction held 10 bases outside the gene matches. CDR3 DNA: TGCAGTGCTTTCCTGTTGCTAGCGGGTAGCACAGATACGCAGTATTTT. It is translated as CSAFLLLAGSTDTQYF.

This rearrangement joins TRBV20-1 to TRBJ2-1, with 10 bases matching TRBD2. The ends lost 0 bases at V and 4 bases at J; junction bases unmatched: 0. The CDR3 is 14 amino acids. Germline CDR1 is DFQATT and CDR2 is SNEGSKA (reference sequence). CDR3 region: CSARELAGYNEQFF. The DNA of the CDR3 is TGCAGTGCTAGAGAACTAGCGGGGTACAATGAGCAGTTCTTC.

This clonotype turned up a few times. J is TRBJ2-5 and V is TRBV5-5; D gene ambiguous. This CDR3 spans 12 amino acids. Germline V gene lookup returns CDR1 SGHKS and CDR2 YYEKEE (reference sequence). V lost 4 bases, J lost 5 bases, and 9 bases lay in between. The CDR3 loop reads CASSPAMETQYF. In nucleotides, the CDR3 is TGTGCCAGCAGCCCGGCAATGGAGACCCAGTACTTC.

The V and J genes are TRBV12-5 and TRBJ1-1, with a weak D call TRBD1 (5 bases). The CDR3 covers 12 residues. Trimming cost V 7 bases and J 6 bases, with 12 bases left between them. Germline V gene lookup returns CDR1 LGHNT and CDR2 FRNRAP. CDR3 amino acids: CASATEGPEAFF. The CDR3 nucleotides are TGTGCTAGTGCCACCGAGGGGCCTGAAGCTTTCTTT.

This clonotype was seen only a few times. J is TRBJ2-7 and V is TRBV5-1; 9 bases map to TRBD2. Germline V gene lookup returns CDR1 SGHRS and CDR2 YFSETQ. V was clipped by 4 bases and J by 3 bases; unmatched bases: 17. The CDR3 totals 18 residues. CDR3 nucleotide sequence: TGCGCCAGCAGCCCTCACCAGTATAGCGGGAGAGTGTTCTACGAGCAGTACTTC. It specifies CASSPHQYSGRVFYEQYF.

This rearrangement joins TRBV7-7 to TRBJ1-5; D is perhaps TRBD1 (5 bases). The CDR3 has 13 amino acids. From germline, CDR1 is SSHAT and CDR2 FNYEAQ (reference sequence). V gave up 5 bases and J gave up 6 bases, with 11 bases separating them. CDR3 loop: CASSLDQGQPQHF. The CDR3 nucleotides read TGTGCCAGCAGCCTCGATCAGGGTCAGCCCCAGCATTTT.

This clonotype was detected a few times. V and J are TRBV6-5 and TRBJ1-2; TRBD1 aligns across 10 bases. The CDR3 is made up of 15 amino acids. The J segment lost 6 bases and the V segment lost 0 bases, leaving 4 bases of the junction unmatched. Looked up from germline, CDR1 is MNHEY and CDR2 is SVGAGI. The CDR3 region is CASSYSGTGVDGYTF. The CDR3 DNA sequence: TGTGCCAGCAGTTACTCTGGGACAGGGGTAGATGGCTACACCTTC.

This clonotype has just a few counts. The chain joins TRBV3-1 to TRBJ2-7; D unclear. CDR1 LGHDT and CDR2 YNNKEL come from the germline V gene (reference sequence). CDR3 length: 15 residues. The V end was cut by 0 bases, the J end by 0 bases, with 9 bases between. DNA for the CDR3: TGTGCCAGCAGCCAAGAATCGGGCAGCTCCTACGAGCAGTACTTC. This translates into CASSQESGSSYEQYF.

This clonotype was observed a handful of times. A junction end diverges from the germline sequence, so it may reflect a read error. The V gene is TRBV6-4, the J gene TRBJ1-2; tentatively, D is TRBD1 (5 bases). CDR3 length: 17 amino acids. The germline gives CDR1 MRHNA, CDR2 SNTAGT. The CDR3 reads CASSAAMTADVRVVPIF. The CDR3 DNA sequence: TGTGCCAGCAGTGCCGCCATGACAGCCGACGTTCGCGTTGTCCCCATATTC.

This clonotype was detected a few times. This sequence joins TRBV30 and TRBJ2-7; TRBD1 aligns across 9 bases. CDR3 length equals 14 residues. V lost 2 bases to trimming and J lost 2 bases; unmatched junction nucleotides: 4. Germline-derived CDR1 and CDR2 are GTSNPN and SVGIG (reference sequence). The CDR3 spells CAWSFWTGAYEQYF. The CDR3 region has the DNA TGTGCCTGGAGTTTTTGGACAGGGGCCTACGAGCAGTACTTC.

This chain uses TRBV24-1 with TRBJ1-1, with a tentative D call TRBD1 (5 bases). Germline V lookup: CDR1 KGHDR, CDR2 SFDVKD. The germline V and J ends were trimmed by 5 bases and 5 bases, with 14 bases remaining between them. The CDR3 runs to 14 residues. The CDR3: CATSGPGGDTEAFF. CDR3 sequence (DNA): TGTGCCACCAGTGGGCCGGGGGGAGATACTGAAGCTTTCTTT.

CDR3 sequence (DNA): TGTGCCAGTAGTATGCTAGCGGGGACCTACGAGCAGTACTTC. Amino acid sequence: CASSMLAGTYEQYF. The chain combines TRBV19 with TRBJ2-7, with 9 bases fitting TRBD2. Germline V lookup: CDR1 LNHDA, CDR2 SQIVND (reference sequence). The CDR3 contains 14 residues. V trimming: 3 bases; J trimming: 2 bases; junction bases outside the gene matches: 2.

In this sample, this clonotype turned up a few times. The CDR3 nucleotides are TGTGCCAGCAGCATCGGGACAGAAGGCAGGGCCTACGAGCAGTACTTC. Amino acid sequence: CASSIGTEGRAYEQYF. The chain uses TRBV7-6 and TRBJ2-7; TRBD1 matches 7 bases. The length of the CDR3 is 16 residues. Looked up from germline, CDR1 is SGHVS and CDR2 is FNYEAQ. With V trimmed by 5 bases and J by 2 bases, 12 bases remained unmatched.

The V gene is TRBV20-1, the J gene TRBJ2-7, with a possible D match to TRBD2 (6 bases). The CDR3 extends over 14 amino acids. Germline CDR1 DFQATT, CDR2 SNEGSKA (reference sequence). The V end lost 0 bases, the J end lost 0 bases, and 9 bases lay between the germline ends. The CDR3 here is CSARDGTGSYEQYF. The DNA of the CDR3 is TGCAGTGCTAGAGACGGGACTGGCTCCTACGAGCAGTACTTC.

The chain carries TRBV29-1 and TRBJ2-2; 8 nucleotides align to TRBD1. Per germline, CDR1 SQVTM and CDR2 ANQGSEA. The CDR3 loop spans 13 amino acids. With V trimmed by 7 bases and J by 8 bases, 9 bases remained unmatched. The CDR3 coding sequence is TGCAGCGGGTTGGACAGGGAGTTAGGGGAGCTGTTTTTT. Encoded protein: CSGLDRELGELFF.